This T cell receptor beta chain originates from a study of blood T cell repertoires in COVID-19. Study-wide context: From T cells, B-cell-depleted T cells, or PBMCs came the material, which was cDNA or gDNA.

As processed by the authors: Amplified reference gene primers provided the basis for estimating nucleated cell counts. Assay: immunoSEQ multiplex PCR; the TCRdb copy retains only in-frame clones and omits some. Clone size and V and J calls were adopted from that table, with D and trimming inferred from the DNA. The sample holds 150,000 to 200,000 clones, 89% seen once. The CDR3 runs 14 residues. Germline CDR1 reads SGHAT; CDR2 reads FQNNGV. V gave up 5 bases and J gave up 1 base, with 11 bases separating them. This sequence joins TRBV11-2 and TRBJ1-1; weak D call: TRBD1 (6 bases). Specimen: peripheral blood. The sequence came from a man aged 35 to 55 with acute or convalescent COVID-19. This CDR3 reads CASSPGHWNTEAFF. CDR3 DNA: TGTGCCAGCAGCCCGGGACACTGGAACACTGAAGCTTTCTTT.